The 15 T cell receptor beta chains listed next were all sequenced from one sample in a study of T cell responses to AZD1222 COVID-19 vaccine. Measured with immunoSEQ multiplex PCR; TCRdb has only the in-frame clones, and not every one. The sample yields approximately 130,000 clones, about 89% seen once. Sequencing was performed on peripheral blood, taken 28 days after the second AZD1222 dose. The receptors were gathered from an adult who received the AZD1222 COVID-19 vaccine.

This sequence joins TRBV12-3 or TRBV12-4 and TRBJ1-6; D remains ambiguous. The V and J ends lost 5 bases and 9 bases respectively, with 8 bases between them. The length of the CDR3 is 12 residues. CDR3 nucleotide sequence: TGTGCCAGCAGTCTGGTACGTTCACCCCTCCACTTT. Encoded protein: CASSLVRSPLHF.

This chain connects TRBV6-5 to TRBJ2-5; a possible D gene is TRBD1 (5 bases). The CDR3 sequence is 13 residues long. Deletions cut 2 bases from V and 4 bases from J, with 8 bases between. From germline, CDR1 is MNHEY and CDR2 SVGAGI. CDR3 amino acids: CASSYQGGETQYF. CDR3 bases: TGTGCCAGCAGTTACCAGGGTGGAGAGACCCAGTACTTC.

J is TRBJ2-7 and V is TRBV4-2; D is tentatively TRBD1 or TRBD2 (6 bases each). CDR1 LGHNA and CDR2 YNFKEQ come from the germline V gene. The ends were cut back, 0 bases at V and 2 bases at J, with 17 bases in the middle. The CDR3 has 17 amino acids. The CDR3: CASSQDQGLAIPYEQYF. The CDR3 DNA sequence: TGTGCCAGCAGCCAAGATCAGGGGCTAGCGATCCCCTACGAGCAGTACTTC.

The V and J genes are TRBV3-1 (or the pseudogene TRBV3-2) and TRBJ2-3; 13 bases agree with TRBD2. This CDR3 spans 17 amino acids. Germline values: CDR1 LGHDT, CDR2 YNNKEL (reference sequence). Trimming cost V 4 bases and J 6 bases; bases outside gene matches: 10. CDR3 sequence (DNA): TGTGCCAGCAGCCTCCGACTAGCGGGAGGCTGGGGGGATACGCAGTATTTT. Protein product: CASSLRLAGGWGDTQYF.

The CDR3 DNA is TGTGCCACCAGCACGATAGCGGGGGCAGGGAATTCACCCCTCCACTTT. Its protein is CATSTIAGAGNSPLHF. The chain employs TRBV15 and TRBJ1-6; a weak D match, TRBD1 (6 bases). Germline V gene data show CDR1 as LNHNV and CDR2 as YYDKDF (reference sequence). The CDR3 consists of 16 residues. V was trimmed by 4 bases and J by 7 bases, leaving 17 bases between them.

J is TRBJ2-7 and V is TRBV6-5; TRBD2 matches 8 bases. The CDR3 consists of 14 residues. From germline, CDR1 is MNHEY and CDR2 SVGAGI. V gave up 7 bases and J gave up 3 bases; unmatched junction bases: 8. CDR3 sequence reads: CASTRNSGVYEQYF. DNA of the CDR3: TGTGCCAGCACCCGGAATAGCGGGGTCTACGAGCAGTACTTC.

This chain joins TRBV6-8 and TRBJ1-5, with unresolved D. V was pared by 0 bases and J by 6 bases, with 12 bases between. Germline assignment: CDR1 MNHGY and CDR2 SAAAGT. The length of the CDR3 is 15 residues. CDR3 nucleotide sequence: TGTGCCAGCAGTTACTCCCCCCAGTTGGGTCAGCCCCAGCATTTT. It translates to CASSYSPQLGQPQHF.

The J gene is TRBJ2-4, the V gene TRBV7-2; possibly TRBD2 for D (5 bases). The length of the CDR3 is 14 residues. Germline values: CDR1 SGHTA, CDR2 FQGNSA. Trimming stripped 2 bases from V and 6 bases from J, with 11 bases between. In nucleotides, the CDR3 is TGTGCCAGCAGCTTAACCGGGGTTGGAAACATTCAGTACTTC. Its protein is CASSLTGVGNIQYF.

CDR3 amino acids: CASSPISNQPQHF. The CDR3 region has the DNA TGTGCCAGTAGTCCTATTAGCAATCAGCCCCAGCATTTT. The chain employs TRBV19 and TRBJ1-5, with unresolved D. V was clipped by 5 bases and J by 0 bases, with 5 bases between them. The CDR3 has 13 residues. The V gene's germline CDR1 is LNHDA and CDR2 SQIVND (reference sequence).

This clone has more than one count but fewer than ten. The rearrangement joins TRBV19 to TRBJ1-1; maybe TRBD1 (5 bases). CDR1 is LNHDA and CDR2 is SQIVND in the germline V gene (reference sequence). This CDR3 contains 15 residues. V gave up 5 bases and J gave up 6 bases, with 19 bases separating them. The CDR3 protein is CASSPPFGHSAEAFF. The CDR3 region has the DNA TGTGCCAGTAGTCCTCCCTTCGGACACTCTGCTGAAGCTTTCTTT. The complete variable domain, with remaining parts taken from reference TRBV19 and TRBJ1-1, reads DGGITQSPKYLFRKEGQNVTLSCEQNLNHDAMYWYRQDPGQGLRLIYYSQIVNDFQKGDIAEGYSVSREKKESFPLTVTSAQKNPTAFYLCASSPPFGHSAEAFFGQGTRLTVV.

J is TRBJ1-5 and V is TRBV19; the D is unclear. CDR1 is LNHDA and CDR2 is SQIVND in the germline V gene (reference sequence). Trimming stripped 3 bases from V and 0 bases from J, with 15 bases between. The length of the CDR3 is 17 residues. This CDR3 reads CASSIIIGAYSNQPQHF. CDR3 DNA sequence: TGTGCCAGTAGTATTATTATCGGTGCGTATAGCAATCAGCCCCAGCATTTT.

V gene TRBV3-1 (or the pseudogene TRBV3-2) combines with J gene TRBJ1-5; perhaps TRBD1 as D (6 bases). The V end lost 5 bases, the J end lost 6 bases, and 14 bases lay between the germline ends. This CDR3 comprises 14 residues. Germline CDR1 LGHDT, CDR2 YNNKEL (reference sequence). CDR3 amino acids: CASSAQGGGQPQHF. CDR3 sequence (DNA): TGTGCCAGCAGCGCACAGGGTGGGGGTCAGCCCCAGCATTTT.

The genes are TRBV18 and TRBJ1-5; D remains ambiguous. V dropped 4 bases and J dropped 2 bases, with 6 bases sitting between them. The germline gives CDR1 KGHSH, CDR2 LQKENI. The CDR3 sequence is 13 residues long. As DNA, the CDR3 is TGTGCCAGCTCACTGGACCGCAATCAGCCCCAGCATTTT. It specifies CASSLDRNQPQHF. The whole variable domain, filled in from reference TRBV18 and TRBJ1-5, reads NAGVMQNPRHLVRRRGQEARLRCSPMKGHSHVYWYRQLPEEGLKFMVYLQKENIIDESGMPKERFSAEFPKEGPSILRIQQVVRGDSAAYFCASSLDRNQPQHFGDGTRLSIL.

J is TRBJ1-6 and V is TRBV6-5, with 7 bases fitting TRBD1. CDR3 size: 15 residues. CDR1 MNHEY and CDR2 SVGAGI come from the germline V gene. V was clipped by 0 bases and J by 6 bases; unmatched bases: 2. As DNA, the CDR3 is TGTGCCAGCAGTTACTCGAGACAGGGTAATTCACCCCTCCACTTT. This codes for CASSYSRQGNSPLHF.

The chain recombines TRBV18 with TRBJ1-1, with 7 bases aligning to TRBD1. The V segment lost 3 bases and the J segment 1 base; nucleotides outside the gene matches: 5. There are 15 residues in the CDR3. CDR1 is KGHSH, CDR2 LQKENI, per germline. CDR3 amino acids: CASSPGQTPNTEAFF. The CDR3 DNA reads TGTGCCAGCTCACCGGGACAGACACCGAACACTGAAGCTTTCTTT.